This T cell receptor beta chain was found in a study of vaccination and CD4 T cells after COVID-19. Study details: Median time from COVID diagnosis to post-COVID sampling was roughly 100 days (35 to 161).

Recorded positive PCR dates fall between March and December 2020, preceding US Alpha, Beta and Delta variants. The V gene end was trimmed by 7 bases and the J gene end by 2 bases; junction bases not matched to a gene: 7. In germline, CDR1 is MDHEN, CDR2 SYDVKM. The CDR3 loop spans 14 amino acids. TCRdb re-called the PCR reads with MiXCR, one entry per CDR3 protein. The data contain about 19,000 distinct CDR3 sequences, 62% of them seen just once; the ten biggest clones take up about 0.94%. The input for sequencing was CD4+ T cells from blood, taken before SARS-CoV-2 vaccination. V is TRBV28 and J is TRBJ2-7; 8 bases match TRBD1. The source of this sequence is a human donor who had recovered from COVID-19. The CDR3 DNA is TGTGCCAGCACCCAGACAGGGGTGGCCTACGAGCAGTACTTC. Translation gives CASTQTGVAYEQYF.